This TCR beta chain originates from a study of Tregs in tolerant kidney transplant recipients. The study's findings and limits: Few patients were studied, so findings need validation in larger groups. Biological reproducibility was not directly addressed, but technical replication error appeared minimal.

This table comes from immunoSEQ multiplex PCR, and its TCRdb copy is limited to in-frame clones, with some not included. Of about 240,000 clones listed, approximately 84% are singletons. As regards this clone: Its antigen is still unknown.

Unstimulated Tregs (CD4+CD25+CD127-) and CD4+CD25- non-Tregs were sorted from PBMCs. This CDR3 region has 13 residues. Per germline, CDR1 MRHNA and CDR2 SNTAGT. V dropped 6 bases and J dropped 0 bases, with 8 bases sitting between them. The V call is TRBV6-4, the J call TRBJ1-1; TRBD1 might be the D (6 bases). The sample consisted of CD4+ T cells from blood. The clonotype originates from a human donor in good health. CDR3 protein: CASSRQVNTEAFF. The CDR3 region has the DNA TGTGCCAGCAGCCGACAGGTGAACACTGAAGCTTTCTTT.